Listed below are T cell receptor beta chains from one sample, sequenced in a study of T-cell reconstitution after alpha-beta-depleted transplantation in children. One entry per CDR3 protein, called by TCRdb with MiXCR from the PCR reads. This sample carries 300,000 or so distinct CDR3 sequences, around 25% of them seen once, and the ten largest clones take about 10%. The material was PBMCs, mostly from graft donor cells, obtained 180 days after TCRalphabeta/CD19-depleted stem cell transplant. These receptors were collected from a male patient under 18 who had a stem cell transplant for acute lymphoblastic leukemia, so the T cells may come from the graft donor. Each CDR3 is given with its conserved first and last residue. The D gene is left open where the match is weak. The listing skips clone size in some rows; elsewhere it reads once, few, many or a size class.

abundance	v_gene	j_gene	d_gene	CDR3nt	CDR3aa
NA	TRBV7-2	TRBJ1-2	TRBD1	TGTGCCAGCAGCTTACCAGGGGGCTACTATGGCTACACCTTC	CASSLPGGYYGYTF
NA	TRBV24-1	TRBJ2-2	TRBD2	TGTGCCACCACCAGCGGGAGGGCCGTAGCCGGGGAGCTGTTTTTT	CATTSGRAVAGELFF
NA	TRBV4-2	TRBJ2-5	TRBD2	TGTGCCAGCAGCCAACCTGGTCGAAGCGGGAACCTCCAAGAGACCCAGTACTTC	CASSQPGRSGNLQETQYF
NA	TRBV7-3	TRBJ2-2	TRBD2	TGTGCCAGCAGCTTAACGCCGGGACTAGCGGGAGGGGAGCTGTTTTTT	CASSLTPGLAGGELFF
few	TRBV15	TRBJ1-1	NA	TGTGCCACCGCTAGGGAGGCGGCCTGGAACACTGAAGCTTTCTTT	CATAREAAWNTEAFF
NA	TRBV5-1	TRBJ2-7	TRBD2	TGCGCCAGCAGCTTGTTGCCGGGACTAGCGGGAGGTCGATCCTCCTACGAGCAGTACTTC	CASSLLPGLAGGRSSYEQYF
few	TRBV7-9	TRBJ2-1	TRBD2	TGTGCCAGCAGCTTCCCGGGACTAGCGGGAGTTGAGCAGTTCTTC	CASSFPGLAGVEQFF
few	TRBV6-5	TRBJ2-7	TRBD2	TGTGCCAGCAGTTATTCCGGGACTAGCGGGAGGGTCTCCTACGAGCAGTACTTC	CASSYSGTSGRVSYEQYF
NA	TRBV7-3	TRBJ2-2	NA	TGTGCCAGCAGCTTAACGGGGATAGTGGCCGGGGAGCTGTTTTTT	CASSLTGIVAGELFF
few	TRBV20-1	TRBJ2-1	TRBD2	TGCAGTGCTAGAGACGGGACTAGCGCTAGCTCCTACAATGAGCAGTTCTTC	CSARDGTSASSYNEQFF
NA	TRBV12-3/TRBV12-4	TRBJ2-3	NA	TGTGCCAGCAGTTTATCCTCGGGGACAGATACGCAGTATTTT	CASSLSSGTDTQYF
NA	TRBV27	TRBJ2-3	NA	TGTGCCAGCAGTTTACTTGCAGGGCCAGATACGCAGTATTTT	CASSLLAGPDTQYF
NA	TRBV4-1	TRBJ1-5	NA	TGCGCCAGCAGCCAAGGTCGGGGATTGGACAATCAGCCCCAGCATTTT	CASSQGRGLDNQPQHF
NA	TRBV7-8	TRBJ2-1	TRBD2	TGTGCCAGCAGCTTAGGGACCCAACTAGCGGGAGCTGCCTACAATGAGCAGTTCTTC	CASSLGTQLAGAAYNEQFF
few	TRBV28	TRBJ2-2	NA	TGTGCCAGCAGTTTATCCGTGGCGGGGGGGGAGCTGTTTTTT	CASSLSVAGGELFF
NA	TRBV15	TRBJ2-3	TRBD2	TGTGCCACCAGCAGGGGACTAGCGGGAGTTTTCACAGATACGCAGTATTTT	CATSRGLAGVFTDTQYF
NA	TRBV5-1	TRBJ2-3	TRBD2	TGCGCCAGCAGCGAGCGGGAGTATCCAGATACGCAGTATTTT	CASSEREYPDTQYF
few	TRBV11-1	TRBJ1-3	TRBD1	TGTGCCAGCAGTCCTCCGGGTTTGGGACAGGGGCCCTCTGGAAACACCATATATTTT	CASSPPGLGQGPSGNTIYF
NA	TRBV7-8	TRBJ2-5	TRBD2	TGTGCCAGCAGCTTAGCCTCCGGGACTAGCGGGAGGGCCGGAGAGACCCAGTACTTC	CASSLASGTSGRAGETQYF
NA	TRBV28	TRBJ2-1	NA	TGTGCCAGCAGTCCCCGGGCAGGGAGTAGGAATGAGCAGTTCTTC	CASSPRAGSRNEQFF
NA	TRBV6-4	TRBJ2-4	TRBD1	TGTGCCAGCAGTCAAGAGGGGGCCGGAAAAAACATTCAGTACTTC	CASSQEGAGKNIQYF
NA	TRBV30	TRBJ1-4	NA	TGTGCCTGGAGTGTCATCGGCGGTGCAACTAATGAAAAACTGTTTTTT	CAWSVIGGATNEKLFF
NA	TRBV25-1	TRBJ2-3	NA	TGTGCCAGCAGTGAACCTAAGGGCGGGGTAAACACAGATACGCAGTATTTT	CASSEPKGGVNTDTQYF
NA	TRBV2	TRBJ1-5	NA	TGTGCCAGCAGTGAACTCAAACAGGGTACTCAGCCCCAGCATTTT	CASSELKQGTQPQHF
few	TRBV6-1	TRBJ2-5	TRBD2	TGTGCCAGCAACCCGGGACTAGCGGGAGCCGAGACCCAGTACTTC	CASNPGLAGAETQYF
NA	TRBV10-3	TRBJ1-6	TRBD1	TGTGCCATCAGTGCGGGACAGGGGGCATATAATTCACCCCTCCACTTT	CAISAGQGAYNSPLHF
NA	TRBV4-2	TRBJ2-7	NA	TGTGCCAGCAGCCAAGAGATGTCGACTTACGAGCAGTACTTC	CASSQEMSTYEQYF
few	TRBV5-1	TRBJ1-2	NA	TGCGCCAGCAGTCTGCCGGGGTTGAGTGGCTACACCTTC	CASSLPGLSGYTF
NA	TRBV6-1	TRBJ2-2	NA	TGTGCCAGCACCCCGACTATGAACACCGGGGAGCTGTTTTTT	CASTPTMNTGELFF
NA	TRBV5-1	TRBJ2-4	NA	TGCGCCAGCAGCTTAAGTGGATGGGACAAAAACATTCAGTACTTC	CASSLSGWDKNIQYF
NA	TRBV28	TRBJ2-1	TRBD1	TGTGCCAGCATTTTCCCGGGACAGGGATCAAATGAGCAGTTCTTC	CASIFPGQGSNEQFF
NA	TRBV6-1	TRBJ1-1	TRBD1	TGTGCCAGCAGTCCGACAGGGCCAAACACTGAAGCTTTCTTT	CASSPTGPNTEAFF
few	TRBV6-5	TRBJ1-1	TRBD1	TGTGCCAGCAGTTACGCGGACAGGGAAGCTTTCTTT	CASSYADREAFF
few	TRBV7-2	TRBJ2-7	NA	TGTGCCAGCAGCGCTTACTTCGAGCAGTACTTC	CASSAYFEQYF
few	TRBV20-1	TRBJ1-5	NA	TGCAGTGCCGGGGATATAGTAGGCAATCAGCCCCAGCATTTT	CSAGDIVGNQPQHF
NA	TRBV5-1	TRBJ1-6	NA	TGCGCCAGCAGCTTGGGGGTGGACAGATCTAATTCACCCCTCCACTTT	CASSLGVDRSNSPLHF
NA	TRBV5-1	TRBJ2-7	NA	TGCGCCAGCAGCTTGGGGCTAGCTATGAGTTACGAGCAGTACTTC	CASSLGLAMSYEQYF
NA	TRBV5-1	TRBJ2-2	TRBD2	TGCGCCAGCAGCTTGACTAGCGGGAGTTCCTGGACCGGGGAGCTGTTTTTT	CASSLTSGSSWTGELFF
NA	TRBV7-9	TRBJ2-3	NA	TGTGCCAGCAGCTTAGCATGGGGACTCCGGAGAGATACGCAGTATTTT	CASSLAWGLRRDTQYF
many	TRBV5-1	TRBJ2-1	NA	TGCGCCAGCAGCTTGGCCGGGGGCGGGAGTTACAATGAGCAGTTCTTC	CASSLAGGGSYNEQFF
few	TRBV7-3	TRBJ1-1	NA	TGTGCCAGCAGCCACACCAGGGTCACTGAAGCTTTCTTT	CASSHTRVTEAFF
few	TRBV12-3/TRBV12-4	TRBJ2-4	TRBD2	TGTGCCAGCAGGTCTAGCGGGAGGAGGTTAAACATTCAGTACTTC	CASRSSGRRLNIQYF
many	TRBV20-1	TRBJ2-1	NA	TGCAGTGCTAGAGTCCTCGGAGCGGATGAGCAGTTCTTC	CSARVLGADEQFF
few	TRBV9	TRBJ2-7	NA	TGTGCCAGCAGCGTAGAGCCAGGTCCTCTCTACGAGCAGTACTTC	CASSVEPGPLYEQYF
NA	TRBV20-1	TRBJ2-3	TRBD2	TGCAGTGCTAGAGGGACTAGCCCTTTCTCAGATACGCAGTATTTT	CSARGTSPFSDTQYF
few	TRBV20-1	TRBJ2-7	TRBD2	TGCAGTGCTAGAGATACCCGGACTAGCGGGAGTTGGGAACAGTACTTC	CSARDTRTSGSWEQYF